These 30 T cell receptor beta chains were all obtained from the same sample, sequenced in a study of identical twins. MiXCR was run by TCRdb on the 5' RACE reads, yielding one entry per CDR3 protein. The data show 400,000 to 550,000 distinct CDR3 sequences, with roughly a fifth seen just once and approximately 0.95% held by the top ten. The same sample was also used in a study of T cells expressing NK-cell markers.

Source material: CD4+ T cells sorted from blood. The receptors stem from a young woman in good health.

The J gene is TRBJ2-7, the V gene TRBV6-1, with a weak D call TRBD1 (5 bases). Per germline, CDR1 MNHNS and CDR2 SASEGT. CDR3 length: 15 amino acids. The ends were cut back, 6 bases at V and 3 bases at J, with 18 bases in the middle. The CDR3 here is CASRGNRPGGYEQYF. The CDR3 bases are TGTGCCAGCAGAGGGAACAGGCCTGGCGGCTACGAGCAGTACTTC.

This clonotype came up a few times. V is TRBV29-1 and J is TRBJ2-5; unclear D gene. The CDR3 covers 14 residues. CDR1 and CDR2 (germline): SQVTM, ANQGSEA. V dropped 6 bases and J dropped 2 bases, with 16 bases sitting between them. The CDR3 DNA sequence: TGCAGCGTGATTTTTGGTGGTTTGCAAGAGACCCAGTACTTC. It encodes CSVIFGGLQETQYF.

This clonotype was seen only a few times. The V call is TRBV29-1, the J call TRBJ1-2, with 9 positions matching TRBD1. The CDR3 totals 15 residues. Per germline, CDR1 SQVTM and CDR2 ANQGSEA. The trim removed 7 bases at V and 3 bases at J, leaving 12 bases unmatched. The CDR3 loop is CSALYRDREYYGYTF. The CDR3, as DNA: TGCAGCGCTCTTTACCGGGACAGGGAGTACTATGGCTACACCTTC.

Comments on this clonotype: Compared with germline, one end of the junction differs, possibly owing to a read error. J is TRBJ1-1 and V is TRBV5-1, with a weak D call TRBD1 (6 bases). The germline V gene encodes CDR1 SGHRS and CDR2 YFSETQ. This CDR3 is built from 13 residues. The CDR3 region is CASSHRAGTEAFF. For the CDR3, the DNA is TGCGCCAGCAGCCACAGGGCGGGCACTGAAGCTTTTTTT. The whole variable domain, filled in from reference TRBV5-1 and TRBJ1-1, reads KAGVTQTPRYLIKTRGQQVTLSCSPISGHRSVSWYQQTPGQGLQFLFEYFSETQRNKGNFPGRFSGRQFSNSRSEMNVSTLELGDSALYLCASSHRAGTEAFFGQGTRLTVV.

Comment on this clonotype: Germline and junction disagree at one end, which may indicate a read error. This chain links TRBV5-8 with TRBJ2-7; no clear D. The CDR3 runs to 17 residues. Germline assignment: CDR1 SGHTS and CDR2 YDEGEE. The CDR3 protein is CANSLDLAAQEPYEQYF. CDR3 DNA sequence: TGTGCCAACAGCTTGGATCTCGCAGCTCAGGAACCCTACGAGCAGTACTTC. The entire variable domain, with the rest obtained from reference TRBV5-8 and TRBJ2-7, is as follows: EAGVTQSPTHLIKTRGQQATLRCSPISGHTSVYWYQQALGLGLQFLLWYDEGEERNRGNFPPRFSGRQFPNYSSELNVNALELEDSALYLCANSLDLAAQEPYEQYFGPGTRLTVT.

This clonotype has a count of ten or more. V is TRBV6-1 and J is TRBJ2-7; 7 nucleotides align to TRBD2. Per the germline V gene, CDR1 is MNHNS and CDR2 is SASEGT. V lost 6 bases to trimming and J lost 1 base; unmatched junction nucleotides: 9. The CDR3 is made up of 15 amino acids. The CDR3 DNA sequence: TGTGCCAGCAGCCCCTACGGCGGGGGATCCTACGAGCAGTACTTC. Translating it yields CASSPYGGGSYEQYF.

The CDR3 loop reads CASSLTSSVGGEQYF. The DNA of the CDR3 is TGTGCCAGCAGCTTAACCTCCTCGGTTGGGGGCGAGCAGTACTTC. The gene calls are TRBV7-3 and TRBJ2-7, with D possibly being TRBD1 or TRBD2 (5 bases each). Germline V gives CDR1 SGHTA, CDR2 FQGTGA. The CDR3 extends over 15 amino acids. V lost 0 bases, J lost 6 bases, and 15 bases lay in between.

The chain couples TRBV6-1 to TRBJ2-1, with TRBD2 matching 12 bases. CDR1 is MNHNS, CDR2 SASEGT, per germline. The CDR3 totals 16 residues. The V segment lost 8 bases and the J segment 4 bases; nucleotides outside the gene matches: 9. In DNA, the CDR3 is TGTGCCAGCGCTTTCGAACTAGCGGGGGGTTACAATGAGCAGTTCTTC. Translating gives CASAFELAGGYNEQFF.

This clonotype was found a few times. The chain uses TRBV7-6 and TRBJ1-6; tentatively, D is TRBD1 (5 bases). The length of the CDR3 is 15 residues. V shed 4 bases and J shed 8 bases, with 15 bases lying between them. Germline V CDR1 and CDR2: SGHVS, FNYEAQ. The CDR3 region has the DNA TGTGCCAGCAGCTGGGGGTCCCCCTGGGATTCACCCCTCCACTTT. Amino acids: CASSWGSPWDSPLHF. The full variable domain, rest sourced from reference TRBV7-6 and TRBJ1-6, is GAGVSQSPRYKVTKRGQDVALRCDPISGHVSLYWYRQALGQGPEFLTYFNYEAQQDKSGLPNDRFSAERPEGSISTLTIQRTEQRDSAMYRCASSWGSPWDSPLHFGNGTRLTVT.

The rearrangement uses TRBV27 and TRBJ2-3; D is ambiguous. Germline V gives CDR1 MNHEY, CDR2 SMNVEV (reference sequence). There are 18 residues in the CDR3. V lost 7 bases and J 0 bases, leaving 23 bases between the germline ends. The CDR3 loop reads CASTPGWARRPSTDTQYF. The CDR3 DNA reads TGTGCCAGCACCCCCGGTTGGGCCCGACGACCTAGCACAGATACGCAGTATTTT.

Many counts were recorded for this clonotype. This rearrangement joins TRBV12-3 or TRBV12-4 to TRBJ1-6; D might be TRBD1 (5 bases). The CDR3 spans 14 residues. V lost 5 bases and J 8 bases, leaving 13 bases between the germline ends. The CDR3 is CASSRQLRDSPLHF. For the CDR3, the DNA is TGTGCCAGCAGTCGACAGTTACGGGATTCACCCCTCCACTTT.

This chain uses TRBV27 with TRBJ2-7, with 12 bases matching TRBD2. The CDR3 runs 14 residues. The V segment lost 5 bases and the J segment 3 bases; nucleotides outside the gene matches: 2. The germline gives CDR1 MNHEY, CDR2 SMNVEV (reference sequence). The CDR3 DNA follows: TGTGCCAGCAGTGTACTAGCGGGAGGCTACGAGCAGTACTTC. This encodes CASSVLAGGYEQYF.

This clonotype was seen repeatedly, ten times or more. The chain employs TRBV15 and TRBJ2-3, with 8 bases aligning to TRBD2. Germline-derived CDR1 and CDR2 are LNHNV and YYDKDF (reference sequence). The CDR3 contains 15 residues. J lost 2 bases, V lost 5 bases, and 6 bases had no gene match. The CDR3: CATSLSGGPTDTQYF. Here the CDR3 DNA reads TGTGCCACCAGCTTAAGCGGGGGCCCCACAGATACGCAGTATTTT.

This clonotype was seen just once. The J gene is TRBJ2-3, the V gene TRBV9, with D uncertain. The V end was cut by 4 bases, the J end by 0 bases, with 15 bases between. The CDR3 is made up of 16 amino acids. Per the germline V gene, CDR1 is SGDLS and CDR2 is YYNGEE. The CDR3 protein is CASSPRGSTSTDTQYF. The CDR3 nucleotides are TGTGCCAGCAGCCCCCGAGGCAGTACTAGCACAGATACGCAGTATTTT.

This chain links TRBV4-1 with TRBJ2-3; 12 bases are a match to TRBD2. The germline V gene encodes CDR1 MGHRA and CDR2 YSYEKL. This CDR3 has 17 residues. V lost 1 base and J lost 5; bases outside the gene matches: 7. The CDR3 spells CASSQVTSGGRRDTQYF. CDR3 nucleotide sequence: TGCGCCAGCAGCCAAGTTACTAGCGGGGGGCGAAGAGATACGCAGTATTTT.

This clonotype showed up just a few times. This rearrangement joins TRBV20-1 to TRBJ2-1, with TRBD2 matching over 8 bases. This CDR3 is built from 14 residues. The V segment lost 3 bases and the J segment 7 bases; nucleotides outside the gene matches: 8. From germline, CDR1 is DFQATT and CDR2 SNEGSKA (reference sequence). The CDR3 is CSARTPGLANEQFF. CDR3 in DNA: TGCAGTGCTAGGACCCCCGGACTAGCAAATGAGCAGTTCTTC.

The genes are TRBV14 and TRBJ1-6, with a weak D call TRBD1 (6 bases). The V gene's germline CDR1 is SGHDN and CDR2 FVKESK. The CDR3 is 17 amino acids. Deletions cut 0 bases from V and 8 bases from J, with 17 bases between. CDR3 DNA: TGTGCCAGCAGCCAAGATCTCGGGGGGCCGCTGGATTCACCCCTCCACTTT. Translating it yields CASSQDLGGPLDSPLHF.

The chain has TRBV14 and TRBJ2-1; the D gene is possibly TRBD2 (6 bases). Trimming took 2 bases from V and 9 from J, leaving 20 bases between them. This CDR3 is 16 amino acids long. Germline loops: CDR1 SGHDN, CDR2 FVKESK. The CDR3 DNA follows: TGTGCCAGCAGCCAACTTGGGGGGAACCAGGCCCGTGAGCAGTTCTTC. Translated: CASSQLGGNQAREQFF.

The chain employs TRBV10-3 and TRBJ1-1; D may be TRBD1 (6 bases). The germline V and J ends were trimmed by 6 bases and 11 bases, with 16 bases remaining between them. The length of the CDR3 is 12 residues. Germline V lookup: CDR1 ENHRY, CDR2 SYGVKD. CDR3 coding DNA: TGTGCCATCAGGCCACAGGGCTTGGAGGCTTTCTTT. This codes for CAIRPQGLEAFF.

In this sample, this clonotype turned up a few times. The chain links TRBV10-2 to TRBJ2-5; the match to TRBD2 covers 12 bases. The CDR3 length is 15 residues. Germline values: CDR1 WSHSY, CDR2 SAAADI. The V and J ends lost 4 bases and 2 bases, in that order; junction bases with no gene match: 2. This chain's CDR3 is CASSATSGGQETQYF. The CDR3 DNA sequence: TGCGCCAGCAGTGCAACTAGCGGGGGGCAAGAGACCCAGTACTTC.

The chain recombines TRBV25-1 with TRBJ2-7; 8 bases are a match to TRBD1. Trimming took 3 bases from V and 5 from J; bases not matched to a gene: 6. This CDR3 has 14 amino acids. Germline V gives CDR1 MGHDK, CDR2 SYGVNS. Here the CDR3 DNA reads TGTGCCAGCAGTGATCCCGCAGGGGGCGACGAGCAGTACTTC. It specifies CASSDPAGGDEQYF.

This chain joins TRBV11-3 and TRBJ1-1; 8 positions match TRBD1. The CDR3 contains 15 residues. In germline, CDR1 is SGHNT, CDR2 YENEEA. Unmatched junction bases numbered 9, after V lost 8 bases and J lost 1 base. The DNA of the CDR3 is TGTGCCAGCTCACCAGGGGGCGCGGGGAACACTGAAGCTTTCTTT. It codes for CASSPGGAGNTEAFF.

The rearrangement uses TRBV7-9 and TRBJ1-2; 10 positions agree with TRBD1. The CDR3 totals 15 residues. Germline V lookup: CDR1 SEHNR, CDR2 FQNEAQ (reference sequence). J was trimmed by 4 bases and V by 5 bases; bases with no gene match: 7. CDR3 amino acids: CASSPSTGGAYGYTF. The CDR3 DNA follows: TGTGCCAGCAGCCCATCGACAGGGGGCGCCTATGGCTACACCTTC.

This clonotype has just a few counts. The V and J genes are TRBV7-9 and TRBJ2-1, with TRBD2 identical over 9 bases. Per the germline V gene, CDR1 is SEHNR and CDR2 is FQNEAQ (reference sequence). The CDR3 is made up of 15 amino acids. The V and J ends lost 6 bases and 4 bases, in that order; junction bases with no gene match: 7. The CDR3 DNA follows: TGTGCCAGCAGTTACCAACTAGCGGGTTACAATGAGCAGTTCTTC. It encodes CASSYQLAGYNEQFF.

Comments on this clonotype: The junction does not match germline at one end; this may be a read error. The rearrangement joins TRBV3-1 to TRBJ1-6; TRBD1 agrees at 8 bases. Germline V gene data show CDR1 as LGHDT and CDR2 as YNNKEL (reference sequence). This CDR3 region has 15 residues. The CDR3, as DNA: TGTGCCAGCAGGCAAGGGGGACAGGTTAATTCACCCCTCCACTTT. It codes for CASRQGGQVNSPLHF.

The V call is TRBV6-1, the J call TRBJ2-2, with 16 bases identical to TRBD2. Germline trimming cut 6 bases from V and 7 bases from J; bases unmatched to any gene: 11. The germline V gene has CDR1 MNHNS and CDR2 SASEGT. The CDR3 totals 18 residues. Here the CDR3 DNA reads TGTGCCAGCAGGGCCCCCGGGACTAGCGGGGGGGCCAGCGGGGAGCTGTTTTTT. It is translated as CASRAPGTSGGASGELFF.

The V and J genes are TRBV27 and TRBJ2-4; no clear D. CDR3 length: 15 amino acids. Germline values: CDR1 MNHEY, CDR2 SMNVEV (reference sequence). The V and J ends lost 8 bases and 3 bases respectively, with 17 bases between them. The CDR3 DNA sequence: TGTGCCAGCTTCTGGGGATCGAAAGGCAAAAACATTCAGTACTTC. This translates into CASFWGSKGKNIQYF.

The V call is TRBV4-3, the J call TRBJ1-1, with 8 bases matching TRBD1. V was pared by 4 bases and J by 7 bases, with 8 bases of the junction left unmatched. This CDR3 has 14 residues. Germline V lookup: CDR1 LGHNA, CDR2 YSLEER. CDR3 amino acids: CASSRGQGGYEAFF. Here the CDR3 DNA reads TGCGCCAGCAGCCGTGGACAGGGTGGGTATGAAGCTTTCTTT.

V is TRBV18 and J is TRBJ2-7; 11 bases line up with TRBD2. J was trimmed by 1 base and V by 5 bases; bases with no gene match: 10. The CDR3 length is 17 residues. Germline-derived CDR1 and CDR2 are KGHSH and LQKENI. CDR3 DNA sequence: TGTGCCAGCTCAGCGGCTACTAGCGGGAGAGGGTCCTACGAGCAGTACTTC. Protein product: CASSAATSGRGSYEQYF.

The CDR3 loop is CASSQLAGVNEQFF. The CDR3 DNA sequence: TGCGCCAGCAGCCAGTTAGCGGGAGTCAATGAGCAGTTCTTC. The V call is TRBV4-3, the J call TRBJ2-1; 9 bases are shared with TRBD2. This CDR3 region has 14 residues. The V segment lost 3 bases and the J segment 6 bases; nucleotides outside the gene matches: 3. The germline CDR1 and CDR2 sequences are LGHNA and YSLEER.